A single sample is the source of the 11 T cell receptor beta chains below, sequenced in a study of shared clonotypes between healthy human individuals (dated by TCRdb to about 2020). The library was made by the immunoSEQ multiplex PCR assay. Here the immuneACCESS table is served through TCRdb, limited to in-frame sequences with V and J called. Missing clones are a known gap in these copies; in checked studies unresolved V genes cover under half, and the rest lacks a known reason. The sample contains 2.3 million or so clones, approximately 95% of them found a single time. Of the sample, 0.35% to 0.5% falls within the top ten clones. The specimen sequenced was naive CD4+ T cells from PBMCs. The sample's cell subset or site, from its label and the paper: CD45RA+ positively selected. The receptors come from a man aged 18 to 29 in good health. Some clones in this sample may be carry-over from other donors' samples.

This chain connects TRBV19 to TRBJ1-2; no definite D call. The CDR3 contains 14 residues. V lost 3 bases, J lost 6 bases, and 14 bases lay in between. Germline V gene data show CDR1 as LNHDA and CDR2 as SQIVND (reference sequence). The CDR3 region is CASSIRNRADGYTF. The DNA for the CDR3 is TGTGCCAGTAGTATCAGGAATAGAGCAGATGGCTACACCTTC.

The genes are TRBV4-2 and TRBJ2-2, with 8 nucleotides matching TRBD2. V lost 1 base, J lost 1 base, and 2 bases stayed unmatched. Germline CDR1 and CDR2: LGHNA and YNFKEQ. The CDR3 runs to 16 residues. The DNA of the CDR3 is TGTGCCAGCAGCCAAGCAAGCGGGAGGAACACCGGGGAGCTGTTTTTT. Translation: CASSQASGRNTGELFF.

CDR3 nucleotides: TGTGCCAGCAGCCCCCGGACTAGCGCCTACGAGCAGTACTTC. Its protein is CASSPRTSAYEQYF. The genes are TRBV5-4 and TRBJ2-7, with 9 bases matching TRBD2. Germline trimming cut 4 bases from V and 2 bases from J; bases unmatched to any gene: 4. CDR3 length: 14 residues. Germline CDR1 and CDR2: SGHNT and YYREEE (reference sequence). Complete variable domain (other parts from reference TRBV5-4 and TRBJ2-7): ETGVTQSPTHLIKTRGQQVTLRCSSQSGHNTVSWYQQALGQGPQFIFQYYREEENGRGNFPPRFSGLQFPNYSSELNVNALELDDSALYLCASSPRTSAYEQYFGPGTRLTVT.

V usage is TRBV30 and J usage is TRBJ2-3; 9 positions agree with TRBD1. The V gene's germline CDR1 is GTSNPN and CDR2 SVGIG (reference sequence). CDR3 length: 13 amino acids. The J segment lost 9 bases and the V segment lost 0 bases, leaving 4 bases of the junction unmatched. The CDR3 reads CAWSVGTGQTQYF. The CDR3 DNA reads TGTGCCTGGAGTGTAGGGACAGGGCAGACGCAGTATTTT. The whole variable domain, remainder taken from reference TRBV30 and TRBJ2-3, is SQTIHQWPATLVQPVGSPLSLECTVEGTSNPNLYWYRQAAGRGLQLLFYSVGIGQISSEVPQNLSASRPQDRQFILSSKKLLLSDSGFYLCAWSVGTGQTQYFGPGTRLTVL.

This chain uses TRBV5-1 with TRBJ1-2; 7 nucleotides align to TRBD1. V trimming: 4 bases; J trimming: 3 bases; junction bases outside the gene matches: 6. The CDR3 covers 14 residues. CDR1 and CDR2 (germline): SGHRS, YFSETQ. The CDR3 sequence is CASSVRGTDYGYTF. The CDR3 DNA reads TGCGCCAGCAGCGTCAGGGGGACGGACTATGGCTACACCTTC.

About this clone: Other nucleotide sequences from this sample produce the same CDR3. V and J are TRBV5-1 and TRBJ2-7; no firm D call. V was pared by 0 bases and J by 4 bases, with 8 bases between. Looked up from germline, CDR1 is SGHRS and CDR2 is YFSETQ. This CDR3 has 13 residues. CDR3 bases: TGCGCCAGCAGCTTGGGGATGGCTTACGAGCAGTACTTC. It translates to CASSLGMAYEQYF.

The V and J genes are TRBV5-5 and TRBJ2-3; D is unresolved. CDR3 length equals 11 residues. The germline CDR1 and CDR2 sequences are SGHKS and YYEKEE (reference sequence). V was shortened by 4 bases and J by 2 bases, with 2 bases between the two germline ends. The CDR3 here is CASSLTDTQYF. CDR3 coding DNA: TGTGCCAGCAGCCTCACAGATACGCAGTATTTT.

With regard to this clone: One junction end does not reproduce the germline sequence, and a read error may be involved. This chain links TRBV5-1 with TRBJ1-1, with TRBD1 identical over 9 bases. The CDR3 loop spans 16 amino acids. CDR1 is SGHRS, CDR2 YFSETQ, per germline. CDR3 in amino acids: CASSPDRGSMNTEALF. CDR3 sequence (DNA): TGCGCCAGCAGCCCGGACAGGGGTTCGATGAACACTGAAGCTCTCTTT.

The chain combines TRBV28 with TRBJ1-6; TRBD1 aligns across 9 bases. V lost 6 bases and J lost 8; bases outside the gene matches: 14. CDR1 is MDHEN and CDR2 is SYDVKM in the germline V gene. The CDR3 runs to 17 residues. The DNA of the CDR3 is TGTGCCAGCAGCCTATACCCCCCGGGACAGGGTTATTCACCCCTCCACTTT. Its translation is CASSLYPPGQGYSPLHF.

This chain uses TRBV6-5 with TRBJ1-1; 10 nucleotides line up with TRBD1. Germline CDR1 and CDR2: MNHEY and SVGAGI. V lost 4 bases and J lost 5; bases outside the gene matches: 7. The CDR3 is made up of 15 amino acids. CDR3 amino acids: CASSFSGTGDTEAFF. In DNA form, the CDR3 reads TGTGCCAGCAGTTTTTCCGGGACAGGGGATACTGAAGCTTTCTTT.

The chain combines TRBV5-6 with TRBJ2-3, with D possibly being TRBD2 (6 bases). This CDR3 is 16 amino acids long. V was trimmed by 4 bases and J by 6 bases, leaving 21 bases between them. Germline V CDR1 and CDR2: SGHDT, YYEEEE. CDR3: CASSAELAGSFDTQYF. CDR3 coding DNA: TGTGCCAGCAGCGCCGAACTAGCCGGGAGTTTCGATACGCAGTATTTT.